This T cell receptor beta chain was obtained from a study of beta chain features in type 1 diabetes. Expressed TCRB transcripts were sequenced, since all the RNA that had been isolated was reverse transcribed. The study sequenced naive, central memory and regulatory T cell samples to an average of about 3.9 million reads. The table came from immunoSEQ multiplex PCR; TCRdb's copy has only in-frame clones and leaves some out. The sample carries around 250,000 clones, 13% to 15% recorded once. Heparinised blood was drawn once per donor, averaging approximately 100 mL. All sorted populations exceeded 95% purity. Study-wide results and caveats: Junctions at VDJ sites from type 1 diabetes patients had fewer insertions and more deletions.

A few counts support this clone. The antigen is unknown. Germline CDR1 reads LNHNV; CDR2 reads YYDKDF (reference sequence). The ends were cut back, 0 bases at V and 2 bases at J, with 13 bases in the middle. This CDR3 contains 16 residues. The chain uses TRBV15 and TRBJ1-2; the D gene is possibly TRBD1 (6 bases). The clonotype originates from a woman aged 40-49 years in good health. Sequencing used naive CD4+ T cells from blood. For the CDR3, the DNA is TGTGCCACCAGCAGAGATCTTCCAGGGGCCAACTATGGCTACACCTTC. Residues: CATSRDLPGANYGYTF.